The T cell receptor (beta chain) under discussion was sequenced for a study of T cells in Graves' hyperthyroidism and ophthalmopathy. Study-level points and caveats: The blood repertoire included most of the expanded thyroid clonotypes above 0.001.

Amplified TCR beta CDR3 regions derived from RNA transcripts. Primed by the HTBI set, a first-round RT-PCR was run on the TCR CDR3. TCRdb redid the calling of the multiplex PCR reads with MiXCR, one entry per CDR3 protein. This repertoire shows 690,000 or so distinct CDR3 sequences, about 19% found once; its top ten account for 16%. V gave up 6 bases and J gave up 8 bases, with 19 bases separating them. The CDR3 runs to 15 residues. Exclusion followed for patients with uncontrolled infection, other autoimmune disease, pregnancy or lactation. The study collected blood at first hyperthyroidism diagnosis, before any ophthalmopathy symptoms arose. This clonotype was found a few times. What it binds is unknown.

The sample was blood. The chain joins TRBV12-3 or TRBV12-4 to TRBJ1-4, with no clear D. This TCR was sampled from a woman between 50 and 59 years old with Graves' hyperthyroidism that later progressed to Graves' ophthalmopathy. The CDR3 bases are TGTGCCAGCAGCCCGGGCGGGATACCGGGGGAAAAACTGTTTTTT. Protein: CASSPGGIPGEKLFF.